This T cell receptor beta chain was profiled in a study of shared clonotypes between healthy human individuals. TCRdb keeps only in-frame clones here, not all; method: immunoSEQ multiplex PCR. The data show around 120,000 clones, roughly 66% seen once. CD8 memory was a combination that joined CD45RO+ cells with CCR7-negative CD45RA+ TemRA cells. Whole-study findings and limits: Rarefaction analysis demonstrated incomplete sorted-subset sequencing notwithstanding large depth.

Trimming removed 3 bases from V and 2 bases from J; junction bases left unmatched: 5. Germline V gives CDR1 SGHNT, CDR2 YYREEE (reference sequence). This CDR3 is 15 amino acids long. The table lists this clone with many counts. Its antigen remains unknown. What was sequenced was memory CD8+ T cells sorted from blood. As for subset: CD45RO+ cells pooled with CCR7-negative TemRA cells. The rearrangement links TRBV5-4 to TRBJ1-5, with 7 positions matching TRBD1. The source is a woman in her twenties or thirties in good health. CDR3 amino acids: CASSSTGSGNQPQHF. The CDR3 bases are TGTGCCAGCAGCTCGACAGGGTCAGGCAATCAGCCCCAGCATTTT.